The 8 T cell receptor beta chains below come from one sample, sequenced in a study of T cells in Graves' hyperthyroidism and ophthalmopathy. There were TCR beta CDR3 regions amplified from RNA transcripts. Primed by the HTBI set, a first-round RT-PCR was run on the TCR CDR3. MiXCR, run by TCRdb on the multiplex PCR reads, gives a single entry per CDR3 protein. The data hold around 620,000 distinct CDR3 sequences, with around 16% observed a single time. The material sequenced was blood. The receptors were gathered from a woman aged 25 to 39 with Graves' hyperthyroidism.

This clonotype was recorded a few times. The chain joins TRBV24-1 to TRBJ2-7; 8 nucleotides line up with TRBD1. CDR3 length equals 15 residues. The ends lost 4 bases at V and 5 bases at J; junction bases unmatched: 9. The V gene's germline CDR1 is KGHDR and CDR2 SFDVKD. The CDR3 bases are TGTGCCACCAGTGACCACGGACAGGGTTCGGACGAGCAGTACTTC. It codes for CATSDHGQGSDEQYF.

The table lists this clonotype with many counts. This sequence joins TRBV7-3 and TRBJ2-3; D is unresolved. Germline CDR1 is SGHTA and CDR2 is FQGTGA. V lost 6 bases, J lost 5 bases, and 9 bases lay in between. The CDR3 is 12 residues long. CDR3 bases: TGTGCCAGCAGTGGCGTTGGAGATACGCAGTATTTT. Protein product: CASSGVGDTQYF.

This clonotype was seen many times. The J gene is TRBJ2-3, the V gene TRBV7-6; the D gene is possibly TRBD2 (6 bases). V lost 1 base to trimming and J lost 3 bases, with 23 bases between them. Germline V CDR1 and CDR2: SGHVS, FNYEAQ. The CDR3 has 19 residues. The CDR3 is CASSLVRTGSPSKTDTQYF. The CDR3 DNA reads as TGTGCCAGCAGCTTAGTGAGGACCGGGAGCCCCTCCAAAACAGATACGCAGTATTTT.

CDR3 sequence: CASSQDYYNEQFF. For the CDR3, the DNA is TGCGCCAGCAGCCAAGACTACTACAATGAGCAGTTCTTC. This chain joins TRBV4-3 and TRBJ2-1; D is undetermined. The CDR3 totals 13 residues. Trimming pared 0 bases from V and 3 bases from J, leaving 3 bases between. Per the germline V gene, CDR1 is LGHNA and CDR2 is YSLEER.

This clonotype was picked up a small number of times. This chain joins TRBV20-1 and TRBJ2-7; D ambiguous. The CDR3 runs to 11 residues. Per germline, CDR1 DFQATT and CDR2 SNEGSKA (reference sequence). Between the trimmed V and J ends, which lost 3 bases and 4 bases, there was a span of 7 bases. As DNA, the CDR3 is TGCAGTGCTAGTAGCTGGTACGAGCAGTACTTC. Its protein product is CSASSWYEQYF.

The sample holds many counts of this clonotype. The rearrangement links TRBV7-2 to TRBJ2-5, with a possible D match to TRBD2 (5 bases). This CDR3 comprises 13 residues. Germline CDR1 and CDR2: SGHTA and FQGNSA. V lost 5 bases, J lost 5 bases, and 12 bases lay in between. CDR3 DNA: TGTGCCAGCAGCCAAACCAGAGGGGAGACCCAGTACTTC. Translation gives CASSQTRGETQYF.

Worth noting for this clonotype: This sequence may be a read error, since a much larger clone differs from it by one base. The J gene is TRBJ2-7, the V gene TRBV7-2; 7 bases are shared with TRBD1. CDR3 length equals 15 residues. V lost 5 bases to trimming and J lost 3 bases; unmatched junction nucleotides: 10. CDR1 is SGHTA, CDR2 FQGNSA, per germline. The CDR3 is CTSSGWTGRHYEQYF. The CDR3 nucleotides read TGTACCAGCAGCGGATGGACAGGACGGCACTACGAGCAGTACTTC.

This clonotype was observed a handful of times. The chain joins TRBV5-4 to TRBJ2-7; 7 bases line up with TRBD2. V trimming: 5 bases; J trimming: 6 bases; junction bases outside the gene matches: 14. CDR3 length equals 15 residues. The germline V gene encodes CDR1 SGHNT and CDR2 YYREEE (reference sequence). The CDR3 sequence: CASRRAGEKVREQYF. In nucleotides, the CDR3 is TGTGCCAGCAGGCGCGCGGGAGAGAAGGTCCGCGAGCAGTACTTC.